This T cell receptor (beta chain) came from a study of T cell responses to AZD1222 COVID-19 vaccine. This table comes from immunoSEQ multiplex PCR, and its TCRdb copy is limited to in-frame clones, with some not included. The sample holds 150,000 to 200,000 clones, around 90% seen once. This CDR3 region has 14 residues. V was cut by 6 bases and J by 1 base, with 11 bases left in between. Per germline, CDR1 MNHEY and CDR2 SMNVEV (reference sequence). The source was peripheral blood, collected on day 0 of AZD1222 vaccination. The J gene is TRBJ2-3, the V gene TRBV27, with D unclear. The source is an adult in good health. The CDR3 here is CASRSWVGTDTQYF. The CDR3 nucleotides read TGTGCCAGCAGATCCTGGGTGGGCACAGATACGCAGTATTTT.